Following are 8 T cell receptor beta chains from one sample sequenced in a study of cytomegalovirus exposure and HLA in healthy donors. PCR amplification relied on 60 Vbeta primers (plus 13 Jbeta primers). Assay used: immunoSEQ multiplex PCR; TCRdb lists only in-frame clones, some missing. The top ten hold around 3.9% of the sample, which has approximately 110,000 clones, more than 60% seen once. The source material was PBMCs. The receptors shown here come from a middle-aged woman in good health and CMV-seronegative.

The J gene is TRBJ1-2, the V gene TRBV5-6, with no clear D. The germline CDR1 and CDR2 sequences are SGHDT and YYEEEE. V lost 4 bases to trimming and J lost 5 bases, with 18 bases between them. The CDR3 runs to 15 residues. The CDR3 region has the DNA TGTGCCAGCAGCCGACGGGGTGGAGGAAGGTATGGCTACACCTTC. Its translation: CASSRRGGGRYGYTF. The whole variable domain, remainder taken from reference TRBV5-6 and TRBJ1-2, is DAGVTQSPTHLIKTRGQQVTLRCSPKSGHDTVSWYQQALGQGPQFIFQYYEEEERQRGNFPDRFSGHQFPNYSSELNVNALLLGDSALYLCASSRRGGGRYGYTFGSGTRLTVV.

The rearrangement joins TRBV7-2 to TRBJ1-2; tentatively, D is TRBD1 (6 bases). Germline lookup yields CDR1 SGHTA and CDR2 FQGNSA. Trimming took 2 bases from V and 3 from J, leaving 10 bases between them. This CDR3 is 14 amino acids long. Written as DNA, the CDR3 is TGTGCCAGCAGCTTATCACAGGGCGACTATGGCTACACCTTC. The encoded protein is CASSLSQGDYGYTF. The complete variable domain, with remaining parts taken from reference TRBV7-2 and TRBJ1-2, reads GAGVSQSPSNKVTEKGKDVELRCDPISGHTALYWYRQSLGQGLEFLIYFQGNSAPDKSGLPSDRFSAERTGGSVSTLTIQRTQQEDSAVYLCASSLSQGDYGYTFGSGTRLTVV.

CDR3: CAISPGSGQETQYF. As DNA, the CDR3 is TGTGCCATCAGTCCCGGATCGGGCCAAGAGACCCAGTACTTC. The J gene is TRBJ2-5, the V gene TRBV10-3; D is unclear. CDR3 length: 14 residues. V dropped 5 bases and J dropped 1 base, with 11 bases sitting between them. CDR1 is ENHRY, CDR2 SYGVKD, per germline.

V is TRBV25-1 and J is TRBJ1-1; tentative D call: TRBD1 (6 bases). V shed 4 bases and J shed 4 bases, with 13 bases lying between them. The V gene's germline CDR1 is MGHDK and CDR2 SYGVNS. The CDR3 is 14 residues long. CDR3 sequence: CASSAQGQGTEAFF. As DNA, the CDR3 is TGTGCCAGCAGTGCACAGGGTCAGGGCACTGAAGCTTTCTTT.

The V call is TRBV6-8, the J call TRBJ2-4; tentatively, D is TRBD1 (5 bases). The CDR3 consists of 14 residues. The V end was cut by 11 bases, the J end by 2 bases, with 16 bases between. Germline CDR1 reads MNHGY; CDR2 reads SAAAGT. The CDR3 protein is CARDSGSTKNIQYF. As DNA, the CDR3 is TGTGCCCGTGATTCAGGGTCGACCAAAAACATTCAGTACTTC.

The genes are TRBV5-1 and TRBJ1-1, with D possibly being TRBD1 (6 bases). The germline V gene encodes CDR1 SGHRS and CDR2 YFSETQ. CDR3 size: 18 residues. Trimming stripped 0 bases from V and 6 bases from J, with 24 bases between. The CDR3 protein is CASSLDWGAPGRGAEAFF. As DNA, the CDR3 is TGCGCCAGCAGCTTGGATTGGGGGGCGCCAGGGAGGGGGGCTGAAGCTTTCTTT.

This clone was detected only a few times. The rearrangement uses TRBV11-2 and TRBJ2-4; D is possibly TRBD2 (7 bases). The CDR3 has 16 residues. Trimming took off 5 bases at V and 1 base at J, with 15 bases between the two ends. Germline-derived CDR1 and CDR2 are SGHAT and FQNNGV. CDR3 region: CASSDRRGGAKNIQYF. CDR3 bases: TGTGCCAGCAGCGACCGCAGGGGAGGGGCCAAAAACATTCAGTACTTC.

V gene TRBV27 combines with J gene TRBJ1-5; D is possibly TRBD1 (6 bases). The CDR3 totals 17 residues. V was shortened by 2 bases and J by 9 bases, with 23 bases between the two germline ends. Germline CDR1 is MNHEY and CDR2 is SMNVEV (reference sequence). The CDR3 DNA sequence: TGTGCCAGCAGTTTAAAGTGGGGGCCTAGCTATTATGCGCCCCAGCATTTT. Its translation is CASSLKWGPSYYAPQHF.